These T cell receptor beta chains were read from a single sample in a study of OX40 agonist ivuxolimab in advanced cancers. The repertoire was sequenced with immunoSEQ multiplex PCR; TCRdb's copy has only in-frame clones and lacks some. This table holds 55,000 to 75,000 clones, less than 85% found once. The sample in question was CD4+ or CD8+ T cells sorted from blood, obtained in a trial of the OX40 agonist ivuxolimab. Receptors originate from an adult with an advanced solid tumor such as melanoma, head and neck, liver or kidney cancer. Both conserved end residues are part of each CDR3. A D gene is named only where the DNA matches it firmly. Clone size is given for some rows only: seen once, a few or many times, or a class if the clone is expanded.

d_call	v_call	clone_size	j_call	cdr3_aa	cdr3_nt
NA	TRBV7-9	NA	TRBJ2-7	CASSLRDSPYEQYF	TGTGCCAGCAGCTTGCGGGACTCCCCCTACGAGCAGTACTTC
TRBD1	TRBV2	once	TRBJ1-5	CASSERDSLYSNQPQHF	TGTGCCAGCAGTGAAAGGGACAGCCTTTATAGCAATCAGCCCCAGCATTTT
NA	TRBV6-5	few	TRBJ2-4	CASSSLTGLNIQYF	TGTGCCAGCAGTAGCCTTACAGGGTTGAACATTCAGTACTTC
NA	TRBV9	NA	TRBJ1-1	CASSVGNRVNTEAFF	TGTGCCAGCAGCGTAGGCAACAGGGTGAACACTGAAGCTTTCTTT
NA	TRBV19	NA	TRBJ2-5	CASSIGGQFGETQYF	TGTGCCAGTAGTATCGGGGGACAGTTCGGGGAGACCCAGTACTTC
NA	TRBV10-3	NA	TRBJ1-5	CAISESWGKGNQPQHF	TGTGCCATCAGTGAGTCATGGGGAAAGGGGAATCAGCCCCAGCATTTT
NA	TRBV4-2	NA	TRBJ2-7	CASSQDFDSHEQYF	TGTGCCAGCAGCCAAGATTTCGACTCCCACGAGCAGTACTTC
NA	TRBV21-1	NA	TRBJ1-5	CASSKEARRPRRSGNQPQHF	TGTGCCAGCAGCAAAGAGGCCAGGCGGCCCCGGAGATCTGGCAATCAGCCCCAGCATTTT
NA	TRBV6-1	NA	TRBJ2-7	CASSAFFTGQREQYF	TGTGCCAGCAGCGCCTTTTTTACAGGGCAGCGGGAGCAGTACTTC
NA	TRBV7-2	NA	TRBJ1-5	CASSSRAGADYSNQPQHF	TGTGCCAGCAGCTCCCGGGCGGGAGCGGATTATAGCAATCAGCCCCAGCATTTT
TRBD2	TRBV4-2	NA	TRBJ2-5	CASSQEHSRGVQETQYF	TGTGCCAGCAGCCAAGAACATTCGCGGGGGGTCCAGGAGACCCAGTACTTC
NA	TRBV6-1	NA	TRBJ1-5	CASTWTDYQPQHF	TGTGCCAGCACCTGGACGGATTATCAGCCCCAGCATTTT
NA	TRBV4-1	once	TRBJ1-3	CASSHPLGRTGNTIYF	TGCGCCAGCAGCCACCCTTTGGGGAGGACTGGAAACACCATATATTTT
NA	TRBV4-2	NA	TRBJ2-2	CASSQVRGSGGELFF	TGTGCCAGCAGCCAAGTTAGGGGGTCGGGCGGGGAGCTGTTTTTT
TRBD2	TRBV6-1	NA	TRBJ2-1	CASSWTSGRGNEQFF	TGTGCCAGCAGTTGGACTAGCGGGAGGGGGAATGAGCAGTTCTTC
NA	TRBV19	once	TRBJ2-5	CASKSSAQETQYF	TGTGCCAGTAAAAGTTCAGCCCAAGAGACCCAGTACTTC
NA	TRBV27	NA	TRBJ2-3	CASSLYQGGGDTQYF	TGTGCCAGCAGTTTATACCAGGGGGGGGGAGATACGCAGTATTTT
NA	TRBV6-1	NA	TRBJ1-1	CASSDRSMGRRNTEAFF	TGTGCCAGCAGTGATAGATCGATGGGCAGAAGGAACACTGAAGCTTTCTTT
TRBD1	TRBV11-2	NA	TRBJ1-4	CASSFRTGSEKLFF	TGTGCCAGCAGCTTCCGGACAGGGAGTGAAAAACTGTTTTTT
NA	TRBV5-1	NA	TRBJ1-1	CASSGGSFTEAFF	TGCGCCAGCAGTGGAGGGAGTTTCACTGAAGCTTTCTTT
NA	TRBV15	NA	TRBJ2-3	CATSRVSHTFILSDTQYF	TGTGCCACCAGCAGAGTCTCTCACACGTTTATTCTTTCAGATACGCAGTATTTT
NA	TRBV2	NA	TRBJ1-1	CASRTASMNTEAFF	TGTGCCAGTCGGACGGCCAGCATGAACACTGAAGCTTTCTTT
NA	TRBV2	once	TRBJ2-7	CASKDGWSGKVYEQYF	TGTGCCAGCAAAGATGGTTGGTCAGGGAAGGTCTACGAGCAGTACTTC
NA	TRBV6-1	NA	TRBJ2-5	CASSEAEGSLQYF	TGTGCCAGCAGTGAAGCGGAAGGATCCCTCCAGTACTTC
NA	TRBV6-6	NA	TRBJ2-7	CATSRKGTYEQYF	TGTGCCACGTCGCGTAAGGGGACCTACGAGCAGTACTTC
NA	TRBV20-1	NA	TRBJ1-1	CSGALNTEAFF	TGCAGCGGGGCGCTGAACACTGAAGCTTTCTTT
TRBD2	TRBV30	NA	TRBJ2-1	CAWSPWSGRDEQFF	TGTGCCTGGAGTCCCTGGAGCGGGAGAGATGAGCAGTTCTTC
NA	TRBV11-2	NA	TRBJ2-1	CASSLYTEQFF	TGTGCCAGCAGCTTATATACAGAGCAGTTCTTC
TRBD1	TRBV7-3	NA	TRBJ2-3	CASSPGWGQANTDTQYF	TGTGCCAGCAGCCCAGGGTGGGGACAGGCAAACACAGATACGCAGTATTTT
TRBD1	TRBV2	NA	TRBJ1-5	CASREDRGGNQPQHF	TGTGCCAGCAGAGAGGACAGGGGGGGCAATCAGCCCCAGCATTTT
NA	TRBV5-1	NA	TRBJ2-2	CASRREWNTGELFF	TGTGCCAGCAGACGGGAATGGAACACCGGGGAGCTGTTTTTT
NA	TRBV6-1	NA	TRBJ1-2	CASSRTGRYGYTF	TGTGCCAGCAGTCGAACAGGGCGATATGGCTACACCTTC
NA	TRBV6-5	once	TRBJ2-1	CASSLGLYYNEQFF	TGTGCCAGCAGCCTTGGACTGTACTACAATGAGCAGTTCTTC
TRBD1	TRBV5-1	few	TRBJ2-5	CASSNGQGSRQETQYF	TGCGCCAGCAGCAATGGACAGGGGAGTCGCCAAGAGACCCAGTACTTC
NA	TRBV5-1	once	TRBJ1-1	CASSTPGGGRRAFF	TGCGCCAGCTCTACGCCGGGTGGGGGGCGGCGAGCTTTCTTT
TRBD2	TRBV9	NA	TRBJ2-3	CASSVTSASTDTQYF	TGTGCCAGCAGCGTGACTAGCGCGAGCACAGATACGCAGTATTTT
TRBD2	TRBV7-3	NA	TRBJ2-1	CASSFPGLAINEQFF	TGTGCCAGCAGCTTCCCGGGACTAGCGATCAATGAGCAGTTCTTC
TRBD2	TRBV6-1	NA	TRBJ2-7	CASRGLAGVYEQYF	TGTGCCAGCAGAGGACTAGCGGGAGTCTACGAGCAGTACTTC
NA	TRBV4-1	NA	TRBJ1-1	CASSQEQTLNTEAFF	TGCGCCAGCAGCCAAGAACAGACCCTGAACACTGAAGCTTTCTTT
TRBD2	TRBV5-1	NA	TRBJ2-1	CASKGREWYNEQFF	TGCGCCAGCAAGGGGCGGGAGTGGTACAATGAGCAGTTCTTC
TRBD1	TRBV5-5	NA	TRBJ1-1	CASSKGQGSTEAFF	TGTGCCAGCAGCAAAGGACAGGGGAGTACTGAAGCTTTCTTT
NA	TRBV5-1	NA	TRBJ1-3	CASSLEPERNTIYF	TGCGCCAGCAGCTTGGAGCCAGAACGAAACACCATATATTTT
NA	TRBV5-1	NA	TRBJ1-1	CASSFSPSMNTEAFF	TGCGCCAGCAGCTTTAGCCCCTCCATGAACACTGAAGCTTTCTTT
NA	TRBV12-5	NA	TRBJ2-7	CASGLTENEQYF	TGTGCTAGTGGTTTGACAGAGAACGAGCAGTACTTC
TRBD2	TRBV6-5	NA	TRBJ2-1	CASSPGTIYNEQFF	TGTGCCAGCAGTCCCGGGACTATCTACAATGAGCAGTTCTTC
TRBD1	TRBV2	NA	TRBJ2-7	CASRIRQGFTLF	TGTGCCAGTAGGATTAGACAGGGTTTTACGCTATTC
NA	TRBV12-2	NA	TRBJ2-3	CASRFYPKAEASTDTQYF	TGTGCAAGTCGCTTCTACCCCAAAGCGGAAGCTAGCACAGATACGCAGTATTTT
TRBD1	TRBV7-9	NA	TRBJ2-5	CASSLGPAGGQETQYF	TGTGCCAGCAGCTTAGGACCGGCAGGGGGCCAGGAGACCCAGTACTTC
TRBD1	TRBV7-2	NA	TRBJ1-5	CASSRDRANQPQHF	TGTGCCAGCAGCCGTGACAGGGCCAACCAGCCCCAGCATTTT
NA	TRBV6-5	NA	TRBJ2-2	CASSYGRGELFF	TGTGCCAGCAGTTACGGAAGGGGGGAGCTGTTTTTT
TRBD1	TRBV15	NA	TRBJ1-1	CATSRGGGSGTEAFF	TGTGCCACCAGCAGAGGAGGGGGCTCGGGCACTGAAGCTTTCTTT
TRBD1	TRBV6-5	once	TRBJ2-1	CASSSGTGGYNEQFF	TGTGCCAGCAGTTCGGGGACAGGGGGATACAATGAGCAGTTCTTC
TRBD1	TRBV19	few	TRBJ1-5	CASNRGQGQPQHF	TGTGCCAGCAACAGGGGCCAAGGTCAGCCCCAGCATTTT
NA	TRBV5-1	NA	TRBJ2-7	CASSNFRDLNYEQYF	TGCGCCAGCAGCAATTTCCGGGACCTAAACTACGAGCAGTACTTC
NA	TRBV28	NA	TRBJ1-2	CASQGNYGYTF	TGTGCCAGTCAGGGGAACTATGGCTACACCTTC
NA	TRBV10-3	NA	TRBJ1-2	CAIKPTDFYGYTF	TGTGCCATCAAGCCCACAGATTTCTATGGCTACACCTTC
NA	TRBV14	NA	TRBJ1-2	CASSPGQGMIYGYTF	TGTGCCAGCAGCCCAGGGCAGGGGATGATCTATGGCTACACCTTC
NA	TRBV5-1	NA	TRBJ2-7	CASSPVSSSSYEQYF	TGCGCCAGCAGCCCCGTATCCTCGAGCTCCTACGAGCAGTACTTC
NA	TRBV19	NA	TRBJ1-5	CASSTETNSNQPQHF	TGTGCCAGTAGTACAGAGACGAATAGCAATCAGCCCCAGCATTTT